This is a list of T cell receptor beta chains from one sample in a study of blood T cells in healthy people across ages. TCRdb recomputed calls from the 5' RACE reads with MiXCR, one row per CDR3 protein. The sample shows about 1.8 million distinct CDR3 sequences, around half of them seen only once. Sequenced sample: blood. The source of these receptors is a woman in her thirties or forties in good health. Each CDR3 is given with its conserved first and last residue. A D gene is named only where the DNA matches it firmly. Not every row has a clone size; where given, it reads once, few, many or a size class.

DNA: TGCAGCGTTGCTCGGGGTGGAAACACCATATATTTT
CDR3: CSVARGGNTIYF
D: -
J: TRBJ1-3
size: -
V: TRBV29-1

DNA: TGTGCCAGCAGCCAAGCGCTAGCGGAGATCACAGATACGCAGTATTTT
CDR3: CASSQALAEITDTQYF
D: TRBD2
J: TRBJ2-3
size: -
V: TRBV4-2

DNA: TGTGCCAGCAGCCACGGGGAGTTCACAGATACGCAGTATTTT
CDR3: CASSHGEFTDTQYF
D: -
J: TRBJ2-3
size: -
V: TRBV5-6

DNA: TGTGCCACCAGTGATTTGGGCAGGGGGCTGGGCAATGAGCAGTTCTTC
CDR3: CATSDLGRGLGNEQFF
D: TRBD1
J: TRBJ2-1
size: -
V: TRBV24-1

DNA: TGTGCCAGCAGCTTAGGAGCGGGGGACCACACAGATACGCAGTATTTT
CDR3: CASSLGAGDHTDTQYF
D: TRBD2
J: TRBJ2-3
size: -
V: TRBV7-9

DNA: TGCGCCAGCAGCCAAGGCCCGGGACCTCTGTACTTC
CDR3: CASSQGPGPLYF
D: -
J: TRBJ2-7
size: -
V: TRBV4-1

DNA: TGCAGTGCGAGTCTAATCCAGACAGGGACCAACTATGGCTACACCTTC
CDR3: CSASLIQTGTNYGYTF
D: TRBD1
J: TRBJ1-2
size: -
V: TRBV20-1

DNA: TGTGCCAGCAGCGTAGCAGTGAATTCACCCCTCCACTTT
CDR3: CASSVAVNSPLHF
D: -
J: TRBJ1-6
size: -
V: TRBV9

DNA: TGTGCCAGCAGCTTAGCGGCGGGGACCTCCTACAATGAGCAGTTCTTC
CDR3: CASSLAAGTSYNEQFF
D: -
J: TRBJ2-1
size: few
V: TRBV7-3

DNA: TGCAGTGCTAGAGAGGCGCTAGCGGGGGCGTATGAGCAGTACTTC
CDR3: CSAREALAGAYEQYF
D: TRBD2
J: TRBJ2-5
size: -
V: TRBV20-1

DNA: TGTGCCAGCAGTGAAGCGCTTCGGAGGCTAGCGGGGGGGCTGAACACCGGGGAGCTGTTTTTT
CDR3: CASSEALRRLAGGLNTGELFF
D: TRBD2
J: TRBJ2-2
size: -
V: TRBV2

DNA: TGTGCCAGCAGCCTTGGGACAGGGGGAGGAGGGGAGCTGTTTTTT
CDR3: CASSLGTGGGGELFF
D: TRBD1
J: TRBJ2-2
size: -
V: TRBV6-6

DNA: TGTGCCAGCAGACCCCGGGACAGCCTGAGGTATGAGCAGTTCTTC
CDR3: CASRPRDSLRYEQFF
D: TRBD1
J: TRBJ2-1
size: -
V: TRBV6-1

DNA: TGTGCCAGCAGGACCGGGACAGGGGCTAGCAATTCACCCCTCCACTTT
CDR3: CASRTGTGASNSPLHF
D: TRBD1
J: TRBJ1-6
size: few
V: TRBV28

DNA: TGTGCCAGCAGCTCAATGCCGACGCCTCCACTCGCCGATACGCAGTATTTT
CDR3: CASSSMPTPPLADTQYF
D: -
J: TRBJ2-3
size: once
V: TRBV4-2

DNA: TGCAGTGCTAGAGATCAGCTTGGCAATGAGCAGTTCTTC
CDR3: CSARDQLGNEQFF
D: -
J: TRBJ2-1
size: once
V: TRBV20-1

DNA: TGTGCCAGCCAGCGGGGGGGCCTGGCCGGGGAGCTGTTTTTT
CDR3: CASQRGGLAGELFF
D: TRBD2
J: TRBJ2-2
size: -
V: TRBV28

DNA: TGTGCCAGCAGCGTAGGGATAGGGGTGGGAAACATTCAGTACTTC
CDR3: CASSVGIGVGNIQYF
D: -
J: TRBJ2-4
size: few
V: TRBV9

DNA: TGTGCCAGCAGCTTATCGGGGACAGCCCACGAGCAGTACTTC
CDR3: CASSLSGTAHEQYF
D: TRBD1
J: TRBJ2-7
size: -
V: TRBV7-9

DNA: TGCAGTGCTAGATTGAGTGGTAGTGATTCACCCCTCCACTTT
CDR3: CSARLSGSDSPLHF
D: -
J: TRBJ1-6
size: few
V: TRBV20-1

DNA: TGTGCCAGCAGCCAACTGGACTCCTCCGGCTACAATGAGCAGTTCTTC
CDR3: CASSQLDSSGYNEQFF
D: -
J: TRBJ2-1
size: -
V: TRBV3-1

DNA: TGTGCCAGCAGCCTAAGAGAGACGGGGGTACGCACAGATATGCAGTATTTT
CDR3: CASSLRETGVRTDMQYF
D: -
J: TRBJ2-3
size: -
V: TRBV6-1

DNA: TGTGCCATGGCGGGGTTAATGAACACTGAAGCTTTCTTT
CDR3: CAMAGLMNTEAFF
D: -
J: TRBJ1-1
size: -
V: TRBV10-3

DNA: TGTGCCAGCAGCGCTGTCGCGGGGGGATCCGCGAACACCGGGGAGCTGTTTTTT
CDR3: CASSAVAGGSANTGELFF
D: TRBD2
J: TRBJ2-2
size: -
V: TRBV9

DNA: TGTGCCAGCAGCTTAGTGGAGGGGACAGGGCGGTTCGCCGAGCAGTACTTC
CDR3: CASSLVEGTGRFAEQYF
D: TRBD1
J: TRBJ2-7
size: few
V: TRBV7-6

DNA: TGTGCCAGCAGAAAGCCCGAGGAGTTCTATGGCTACACCTTC
CDR3: CASRKPEEFYGYTF
D: -
J: TRBJ1-2
size: -
V: TRBV28

DNA: TGTGCCAGCAGCTTAGTGTTTGGGTCGATCGAGCAGTACTTC
CDR3: CASSLVFGSIEQYF
D: -
J: TRBJ2-7
size: few
V: TRBV7-2

DNA: TGCAGTGCTGCTACAGGGGGCGGGGTCACTGAAGCTTTCTTT
CDR3: CSAATGGGVTEAFF
D: TRBD1
J: TRBJ1-1
size: -
V: TRBV20-1

DNA: TGCGCCAGCAGTGAGGGGCCCAGGGCCTACGAGCAGTACTTC
CDR3: CASSEGPRAYEQYF
D: -
J: TRBJ2-7
size: -
V: TRBV5-1

DNA: TGTGCCAGCAGCTTTCGGACTAGCGGGGACACAGATACGCAGTATTTT
CDR3: CASSFRTSGDTDTQYF
D: TRBD2
J: TRBJ2-3
size: -
V: TRBV13

DNA: TGTGCCAGCAGCTGGGACGTACCCACCAATGAGCAGTTCTTC
CDR3: CASSWDVPTNEQFF
D: -
J: TRBJ2-1
size: few
V: TRBV7-2

DNA: TGTGCCACCAGTGATGGGACTTCCTTTGAGCAGTTCTTC
CDR3: CATSDGTSFEQFF
D: -
J: TRBJ2-1
size: -
V: TRBV24-1

DNA: TGCGCCAGCAGCTGGGGCGGGACAGGAAGATACGAGCAGTACTTC
CDR3: CASSWGGTGRYEQYF
D: TRBD1
J: TRBJ2-7
size: -
V: TRBV5-1

DNA: TGTGCCAGCAGCGCCGGACAGGGGGTACGAGGCTACACCTTC
CDR3: CASSAGQGVRGYTF
D: TRBD1
J: TRBJ1-2
size: few
V: TRBV5-6

DNA: TGCGCCAGCAGCGAAGAAGGGACAGGGCAAGAGACCCAGTACTTC
CDR3: CASSEEGTGQETQYF
D: TRBD1
J: TRBJ2-5
size: -
V: TRBV5-1

DNA: TGCGCCAGCAGCTTCGGGACTAGCGGGGCTGATACGCAGTATTTT
CDR3: CASSFGTSGADTQYF
D: TRBD2
J: TRBJ2-3
size: few
V: TRBV5-1

DNA: TGTGCCAGCAGCCAAGGCCGAAAAACCTACGAGCAGTACTTC
CDR3: CASSQGRKTYEQYF
D: -
J: TRBJ2-7
size: few
V: TRBV4-2

DNA: TGCAGCGTTGAAATTCGGGATGAGCAGTTCTTC
CDR3: CSVEIRDEQFF
D: -
J: TRBJ2-1
size: few
V: TRBV29-1

DNA: TGTGCCAGCAGTTATGAGGGCGGAAGCGAAAAACTGTTTTTT
CDR3: CASSYEGGSEKLFF
D: -
J: TRBJ1-4
size: -
V: TRBV6-5

DNA: TGTGCCAGCAGCGGCTCCTTTTTCGGCTACGAGCAGTACTTC
CDR3: CASSGSFFGYEQYF
D: -
J: TRBJ2-7
size: -
V: TRBV5-6

DNA: TGTGCCAGCAAAACAGGGGGCTCCTACGAGCAGTACTTC
CDR3: CASKTGGSYEQYF
D: TRBD1
J: TRBJ2-7
size: few
V: TRBV28

DNA: TGTGCCAGCAGCTCTAAGGTAGCTGAGACCCAGTACTTC
CDR3: CASSSKVAETQYF
D: -
J: TRBJ2-5
size: -
V: TRBV11-2

DNA: TGCGCCAGCAGCTCGGAAGGACCCGAGGCGTTCTTC
CDR3: CASSSEGPEAFF
D: -
J: TRBJ2-1
size: few
V: TRBV5-1

DNA: TGTGCCAGCAGTTTGGGGGGGCACGAAAAACTGTTTTTT
CDR3: CASSLGGHEKLFF
D: -
J: TRBJ1-4
size: -
V: TRBV27